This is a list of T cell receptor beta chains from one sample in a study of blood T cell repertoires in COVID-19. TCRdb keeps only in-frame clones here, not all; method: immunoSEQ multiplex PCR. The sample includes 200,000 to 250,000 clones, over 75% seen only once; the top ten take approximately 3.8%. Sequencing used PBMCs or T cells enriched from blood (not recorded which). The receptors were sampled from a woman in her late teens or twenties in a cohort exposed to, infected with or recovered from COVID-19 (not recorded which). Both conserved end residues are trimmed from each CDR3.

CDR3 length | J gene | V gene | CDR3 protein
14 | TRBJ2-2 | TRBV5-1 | ASSLGRGGKTGELF
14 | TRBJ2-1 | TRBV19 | ASSSSGTSGVNEQF
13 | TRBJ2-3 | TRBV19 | ASSTPGRPGNTQY
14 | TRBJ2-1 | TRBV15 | ATSRDHGGGALEQF
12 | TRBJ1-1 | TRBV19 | ASSSAGRDTEAF
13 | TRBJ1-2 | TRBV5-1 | ASSDGQVPMNGYT
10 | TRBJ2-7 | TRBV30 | AWSVRSGLAY
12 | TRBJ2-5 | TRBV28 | ASSSASVDETQY
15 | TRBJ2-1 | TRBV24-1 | ATSDRRTGQLYNEQF
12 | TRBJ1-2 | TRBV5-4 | ASSSGLEDYGYT
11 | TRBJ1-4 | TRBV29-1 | SGTTGGREKLF
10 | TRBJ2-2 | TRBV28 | ASSLRTGELF
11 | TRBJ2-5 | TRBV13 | ASSLEEQETQY
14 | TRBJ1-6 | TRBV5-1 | ASSLGADSYNSPLH
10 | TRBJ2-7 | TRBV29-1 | SVGQGGVEQY
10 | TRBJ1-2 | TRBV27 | ASSLQGYGYT
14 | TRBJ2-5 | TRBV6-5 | ASSYSPGGPPETQY
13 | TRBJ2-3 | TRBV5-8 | ASSLIGVPTDTQY
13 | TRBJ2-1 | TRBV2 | ASGPSASSYNEQF
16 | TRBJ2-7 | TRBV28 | ASSLMFPPTSNSTEQY
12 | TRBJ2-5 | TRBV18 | ASSSLVEKETQY
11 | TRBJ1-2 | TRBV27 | ASAPHRLEGYT
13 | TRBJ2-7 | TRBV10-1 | ASSDGRGPSYEQY
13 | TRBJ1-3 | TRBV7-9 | ASSHEGLGGNTIY
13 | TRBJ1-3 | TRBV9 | ASSPPGGSGNTIY
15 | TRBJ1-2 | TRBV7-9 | ASSRTGTGGGNYGYT
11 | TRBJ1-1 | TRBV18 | ASSPGGHTEAF
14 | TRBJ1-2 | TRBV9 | ASSSHEGAINYGYT
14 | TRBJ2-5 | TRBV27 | ASSPRGGRAVETQY
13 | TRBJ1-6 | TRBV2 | ASRNRDSYNSPLH
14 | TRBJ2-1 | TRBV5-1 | ASSPLDSRTLDEQF
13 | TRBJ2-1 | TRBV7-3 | ASSSSLHSLNEQF
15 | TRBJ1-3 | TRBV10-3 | AISENRREGSGNTIY
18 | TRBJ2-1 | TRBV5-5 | ASSSTRGLAGGPNYNEQF
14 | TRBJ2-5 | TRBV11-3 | ASSLGSSGLQETQY
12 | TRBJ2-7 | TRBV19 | ASSVGQGFYEQY
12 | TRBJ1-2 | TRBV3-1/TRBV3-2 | ASSHPGQGNGYT
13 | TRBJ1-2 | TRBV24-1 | ATSDLGQEQAGYT
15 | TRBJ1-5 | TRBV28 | ASSLSRQAYSNQPQH
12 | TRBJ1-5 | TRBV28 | ASSFGQRGQPQH
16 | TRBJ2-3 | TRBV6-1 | ASSGYLRGTGATDTQY
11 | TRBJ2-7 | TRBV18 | ASSRDRGTEQY
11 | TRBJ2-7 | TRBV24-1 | ATSDTGWHEQY
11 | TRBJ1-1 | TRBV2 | ASSETGYTEAF
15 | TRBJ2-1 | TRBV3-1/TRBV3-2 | ASSQDFLQGAYNEQF
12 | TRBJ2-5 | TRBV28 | ASKIWENQETQY
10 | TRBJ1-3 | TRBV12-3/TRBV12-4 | ASSFAGHTIY
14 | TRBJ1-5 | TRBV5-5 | ASSLWGQGENQPQH
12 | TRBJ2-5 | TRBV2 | ASNVGLQQETQY
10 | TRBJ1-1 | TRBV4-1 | ASSHLGAEAF
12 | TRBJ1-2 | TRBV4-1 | ASSQEGAGYGYT
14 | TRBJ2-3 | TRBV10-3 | AISGLAGEFTDTQY
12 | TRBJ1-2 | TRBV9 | ASSAVGGGNGYT
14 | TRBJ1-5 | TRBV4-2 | ASSQDWGQGNQPQH
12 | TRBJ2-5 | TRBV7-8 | ASSFGLPQETQY
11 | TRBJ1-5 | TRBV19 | ASTQDLNQPQH
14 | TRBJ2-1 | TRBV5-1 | ASSLLADPTYNEQF
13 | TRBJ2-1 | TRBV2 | ASSEGGSLRNEQF
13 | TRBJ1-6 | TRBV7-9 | ASSRPGQENSPLH
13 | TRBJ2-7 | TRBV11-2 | ASSFSSGQAGEQY